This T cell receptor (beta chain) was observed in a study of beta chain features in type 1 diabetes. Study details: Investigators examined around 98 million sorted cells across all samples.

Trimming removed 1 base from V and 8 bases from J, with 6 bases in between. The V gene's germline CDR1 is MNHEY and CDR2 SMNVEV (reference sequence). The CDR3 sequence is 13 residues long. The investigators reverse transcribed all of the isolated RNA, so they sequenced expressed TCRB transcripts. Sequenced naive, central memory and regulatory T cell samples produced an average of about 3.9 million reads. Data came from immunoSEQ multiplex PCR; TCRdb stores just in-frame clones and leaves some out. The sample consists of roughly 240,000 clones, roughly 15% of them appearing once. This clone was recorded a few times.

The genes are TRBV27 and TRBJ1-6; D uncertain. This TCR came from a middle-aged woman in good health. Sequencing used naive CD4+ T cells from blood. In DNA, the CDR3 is TGTGCCAGCAGTTTATTACCGGATTCACCCCTCCACTTT. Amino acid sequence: CASSLLPDSPLHF.